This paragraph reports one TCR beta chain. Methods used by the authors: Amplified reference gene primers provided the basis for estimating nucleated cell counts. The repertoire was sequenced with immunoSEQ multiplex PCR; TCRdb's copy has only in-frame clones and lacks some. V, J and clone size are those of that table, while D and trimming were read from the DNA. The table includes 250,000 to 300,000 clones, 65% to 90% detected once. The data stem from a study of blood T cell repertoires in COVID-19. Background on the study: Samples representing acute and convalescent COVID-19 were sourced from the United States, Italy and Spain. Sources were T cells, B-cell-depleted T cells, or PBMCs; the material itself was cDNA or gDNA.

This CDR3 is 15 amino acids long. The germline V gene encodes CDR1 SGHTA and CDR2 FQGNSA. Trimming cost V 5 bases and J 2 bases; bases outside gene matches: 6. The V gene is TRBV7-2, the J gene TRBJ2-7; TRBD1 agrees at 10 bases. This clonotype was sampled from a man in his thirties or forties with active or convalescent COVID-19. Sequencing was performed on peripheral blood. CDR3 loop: CASSPAGTGAYEQYF. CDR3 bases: TGTGCCAGCAGCCCCGCCGGGACAGGGGCCTACGAGCAGTACTTC.